This T cell receptor (beta chain) was recovered during a study of shared clonotypes between healthy human individuals. General observations from the study: Sequencing depth was expected to influence donor clonotype sharing. It was the few donors that limited the genetic and exposure-history diversity represented.

A word on this clone: Its antigen remains unidentified.

The germline V gene encodes CDR1 LGHNA and CDR2 YSLEER. This CDR3 is built from 15 residues. V lost 2 bases and J 1 base, leaving 8 bases between the germline ends. Sequenced by immunoSEQ multiplex PCR; TCRdb stores in-frame clones only, minus some. The data show 530,000 or so clones, 60% to 80% seen once. V and J are TRBV4-3 and TRBJ2-2; D uncertain. Sequenced: PBMCs. The TCR was taken from a woman aged 40 to 55 in good health. Some clones in this sample may be carry-over from other donors' samples. The CDR3: CASSQNVRNTGELFF. In DNA form, the CDR3 reads TGCGCCAGCAGCCAAAACGTCCGGAACACCGGGGAGCTGTTTTTT.